Sequencing of this T cell receptor (beta chain) was carried out in a study of cytomegalovirus exposure and HLA in healthy donors. About this clone: Its specificity is unknown. Within the sample, other DNA sequences also encode this same CDR3.

From germline, CDR1 is SGDLS and CDR2 YYNGEE. V gave up 2 bases and J gave up 2 bases; unmatched junction bases: 3. This CDR3 contains 16 residues. In the PCR, 60 Vbeta and 13 Jbeta primers were used. The data were produced by immunoSEQ multiplex PCR, yet TCRdb's version contains in-frame clones alone and is incomplete. The sample lists around 210,000 clones; 75% to 85% were seen once. Study-wide results and caveats: TCR beta V segments were, for the most part, productive about 87% or about 30% of the time in an earlier analysis. Reported results showed that the classifier diagnosed cytomegalovirus status with high specificity and sensitivity.

The chain uses TRBV9 and TRBJ2-3; 12 bases match TRBD2. The source is a woman in her thirties or forties in good health and CMV-seronegative. Sequencing used PBMCs. This CDR3 is CASSVGLAGHTDTQYF. The CDR3, as DNA: TGTGCCAGCAGCGTCGGACTAGCGGGGCACACAGATACGCAGTATTTT.